This T cell receptor beta chain was found in a study of T cells in Graves' hyperthyroidism and ophthalmopathy. Subjects aged 18 to 65 presented with newly diagnosed hyperthyroidism of less than 2 months' duration. Clinicians diagnosed patients from clinical symptoms, serum thyroxine and TRAb, thyroid ultrasound and orbital computed tomography. As regards this clonotype: It may be a read error: a sequence one base away is much more abundant.

Amplification of TCR beta CDR3 regions was performed using RNA transcripts as template. In the first-round RT-PCR of the TCR CDR3, the HTBI primer set was used. TCRdb called the multiplex PCR reads again in MiXCR, with one record for every CDR3 protein. Of some 400,000 distinct CDR3 sequences listed, about 15% are singletons. The CDR3 extends over 13 amino acids. Germline V gene lookup returns CDR1 MNHEY and CDR2 SVGAGI. The V end was cut by 0 bases, the J end by 13 bases, with 13 bases between. This receptor was identified in a woman between 55 and 75 years old with Graves' hyperthyroidism. Sequencing was carried out using blood. V is TRBV6-5 and J is TRBJ2-1; D is ambiguous. The chain's CDR3 is CASSYSPASTQFF. CDR3 nucleotides: TGTGCCAGCAGTTACTCTCCGGCCTCCACCCAGTTCTTC.